One T cell receptor beta chain is described in this entry. The antigen remains unidentified. The record originates from a study of blood T cells in healthy people across ages. V was shortened by 0 bases and J by 10 bases, with 14 bases between the two germline ends. Germline CDR1 SGHDT, CDR2 YYEEEE. The CDR3 runs 14 residues. Together with a sample-barcoded 5' primer, a J-beta primer mix was included in a second PCR lasting roughly 6 to 12 cycles. TCRdb re-called the 5' RACE reads through MiXCR, storing one row per CDR3 protein. The sample shows 1.5 million to 2 million distinct CDR3 sequences, about 39% of them seen only once. The study's findings and limits: Long-lived and aged donors differed, with more naive CD4+ cells and higher diversity in the long-lived. Unsorted PBMC input precluded a conclusive naive versus antigen-experienced comparison. Roughly linear age-related decline in beta diversity appeared, significant by age around 38.

The TCR comes from a human donor in good health. The sample taken for sequencing was blood. The V and J genes are TRBV5-6 and TRBJ1-5; D unclear. The CDR3 DNA follows: TGTGCCAGCAGCTTGGGACAAGGGATATACCCCCAGCATTTT. This encodes CASSLGQGIYPQHF.